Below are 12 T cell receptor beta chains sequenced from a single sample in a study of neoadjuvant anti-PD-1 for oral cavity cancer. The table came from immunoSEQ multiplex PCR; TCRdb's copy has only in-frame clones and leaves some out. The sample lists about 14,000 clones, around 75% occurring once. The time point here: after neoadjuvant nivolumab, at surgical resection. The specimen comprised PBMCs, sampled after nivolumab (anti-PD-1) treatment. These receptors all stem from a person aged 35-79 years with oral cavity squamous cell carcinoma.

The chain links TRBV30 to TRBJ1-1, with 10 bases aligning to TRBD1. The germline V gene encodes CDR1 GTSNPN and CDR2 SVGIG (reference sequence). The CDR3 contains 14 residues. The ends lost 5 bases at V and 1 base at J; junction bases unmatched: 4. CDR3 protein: CAWGQGGRNTEAFF. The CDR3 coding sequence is TGTGCCTGGGGACAGGGGGGGAGGAACACTGAAGCTTTCTTT.

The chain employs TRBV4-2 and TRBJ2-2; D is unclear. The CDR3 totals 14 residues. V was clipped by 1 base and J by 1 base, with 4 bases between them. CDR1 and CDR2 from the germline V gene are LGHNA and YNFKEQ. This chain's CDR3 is CASSQVMNTGELFF. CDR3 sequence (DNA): TGTGCCAGCAGCCAAGTAATGAACACCGGGGAGCTGTTTTTT.

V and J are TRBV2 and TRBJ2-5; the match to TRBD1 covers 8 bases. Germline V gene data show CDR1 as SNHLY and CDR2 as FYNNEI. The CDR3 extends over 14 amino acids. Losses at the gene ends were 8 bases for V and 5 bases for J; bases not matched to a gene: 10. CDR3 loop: CASGFQGARETQYF. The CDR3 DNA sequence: TGTGCCAGCGGGTTTCAGGGGGCGCGGGAGACCCAGTACTTC.

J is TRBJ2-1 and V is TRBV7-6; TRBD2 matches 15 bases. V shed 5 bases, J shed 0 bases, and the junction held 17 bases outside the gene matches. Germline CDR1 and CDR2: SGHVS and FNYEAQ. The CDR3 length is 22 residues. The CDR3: CASSLGLAGGPLTPRSYNEQFF. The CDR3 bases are TGTGCCAGCAGCCTAGGACTAGCGGGAGGGCCCTTAACACCGCGCTCCTACAATGAGCAGTTCTTC.

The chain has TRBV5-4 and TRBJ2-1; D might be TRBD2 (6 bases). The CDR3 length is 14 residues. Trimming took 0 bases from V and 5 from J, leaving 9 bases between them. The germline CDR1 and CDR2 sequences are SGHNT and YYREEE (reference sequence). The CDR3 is CASSLALADNEQFF. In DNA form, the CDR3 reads TGTGCCAGCAGCTTGGCCTTAGCGGACAATGAGCAGTTCTTC.

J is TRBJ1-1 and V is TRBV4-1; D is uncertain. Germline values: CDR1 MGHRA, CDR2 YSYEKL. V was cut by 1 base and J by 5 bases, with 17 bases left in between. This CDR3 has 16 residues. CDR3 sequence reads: CASSQGISWLMTEAFF. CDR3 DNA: TGCGCCAGCAGCCAAGGGATCAGTTGGTTAATGACTGAAGCTTTCTTT.

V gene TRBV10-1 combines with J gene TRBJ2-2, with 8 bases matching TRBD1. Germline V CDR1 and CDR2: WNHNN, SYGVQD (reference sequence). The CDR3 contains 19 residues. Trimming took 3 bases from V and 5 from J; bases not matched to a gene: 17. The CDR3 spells CASSDSYRGSKSGTGELFF. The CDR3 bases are TGCGCCAGCAGTGATTCGTACAGGGGGTCGAAAAGTGGGACCGGGGAGCTGTTTTTT.

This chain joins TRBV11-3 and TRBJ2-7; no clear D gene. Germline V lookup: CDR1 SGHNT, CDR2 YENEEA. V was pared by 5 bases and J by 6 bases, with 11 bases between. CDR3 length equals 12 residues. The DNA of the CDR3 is TGTGCCAGCAGCCGGTCTAGTGGCGAGCAGTACTTC. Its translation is CASSRSSGEQYF.

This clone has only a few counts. The DNA for the CDR3 is TGTGCCAGCAGAGAGTTAGCGAACACCGGGGAGCTGTTTTTT. This sequence encodes CASRELANTGELFF. J is TRBJ2-2 and V is TRBV6-1; D unresolved. Per the germline V gene, CDR1 is MNHNS and CDR2 is SASEGT. CDR3 length: 14 residues. Trimming removed 6 bases from V and 0 bases from J, with 8 bases in between.

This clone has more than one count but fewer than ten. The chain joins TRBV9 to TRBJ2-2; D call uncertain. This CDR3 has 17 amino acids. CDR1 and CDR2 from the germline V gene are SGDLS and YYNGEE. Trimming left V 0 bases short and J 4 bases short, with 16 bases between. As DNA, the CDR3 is TGTGCCAGCAGCGTAGGAGGAGCGCCAGTCTTCACCGGGGAGCTGTTTTTT. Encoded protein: CASSVGGAPVFTGELFF.

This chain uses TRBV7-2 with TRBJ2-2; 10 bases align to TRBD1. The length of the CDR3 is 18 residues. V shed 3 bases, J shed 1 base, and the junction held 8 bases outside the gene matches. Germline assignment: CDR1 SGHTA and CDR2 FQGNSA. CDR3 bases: TGTGCCAGCAGCTTTAGAATCGGGACAGGGGTGAACACCGGGGAGCTGTTTTTT. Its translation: CASSFRIGTGVNTGELFF.

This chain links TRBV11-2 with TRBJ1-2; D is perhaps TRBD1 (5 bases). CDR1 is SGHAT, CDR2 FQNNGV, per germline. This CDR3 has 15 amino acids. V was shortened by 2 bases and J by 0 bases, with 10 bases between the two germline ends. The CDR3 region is CASSLLRGANYGYTF. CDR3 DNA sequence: TGTGCCAGCAGCTTACTTAGGGGAGCTAACTATGGCTACACCTTC.